The 14 T cell receptor beta chains listed next were all sequenced from one sample in a study of blood T cell repertoires in COVID-19. The assay was immunoSEQ multiplex PCR, and TCRdb's table has in-frame clones only and misses some. This sample has 100,000 to 150,000 clones, with more than 75% found just once. The material sequenced was peripheral blood. The receptors stem from a human donor in a cohort sampled during active COVID-19.

The gene calls are TRBV6-5 and TRBJ2-5, with 8 bases lining up with TRBD1. Germline CDR1 MNHEY, CDR2 SVGAGI. This CDR3 comprises 15 residues. With 4 bases clipped from V and 4 bases from J, the junction kept 8 bases outside the gene matches. The DNA of the CDR3 is TGTGCCAGCAGTTCCGACAGGGGACGGCGAGAGACCCAGTACTTC. Protein: CASSSDRGRRETQYF.

The CDR3, as DNA: TGTGCCAGCAGCTTACGGGGGGGGAGCAATCAGCCCCAGCATTTT. Translating gives CASSLRGGSNQPQHF. This rearrangement joins TRBV7-9 to TRBJ1-5, with TRBD1 as a possible D gene (5 bases). CDR3 length equals 15 residues. Between the trimmed V and J ends, which lost 2 bases and 1 base, there was a span of 9 bases. From germline, CDR1 is SEHNR and CDR2 FQNEAQ (reference sequence).

CDR3 sequence: CSVAVFSTDTQYF. CDR3 sequence (DNA): TGCAGCGTTGCAGTCTTCAGCACAGATACGCAGTATTTT. The chain employs TRBV29-1 and TRBJ2-3, with D unclear. Germline values: CDR1 SQVTM, CDR2 ANQGSEA. The V and J ends lost 4 bases and 0 bases respectively, with 8 bases between them. The CDR3 totals 13 residues.

This clone was observed once. This sequence joins TRBV29-1 and TRBJ1-2; D not certain. Germline CDR1 and CDR2: SQVTM and ANQGSEA. This CDR3 spans 13 amino acids. V lost 6 bases to trimming and J lost 8 bases, with 19 bases between them. CDR3 nucleotides: TGCAGCGTCCGCCTCCCGGCTAGGTCGGGCTACACCTTC. It is translated as CSVRLPARSGYTF.

CDR3 nucleotide sequence: TGCAGCGTGGCCCTGAGGGCACGCACAGATACGCAGTATTTT. This translates into CSVALRARTDTQYF. The chain combines TRBV29-1 with TRBJ2-3; D possibly corresponds to TRBD2 (5 bases). This CDR3 has 14 residues. Germline loops: CDR1 SQVTM, CDR2 ANQGSEA. Trimming took off 6 bases at V and 1 base at J, with 14 bases between the two ends.

V gene TRBV29-1 combines with J gene TRBJ2-3; D perhaps matches TRBD1 (6 bases). The V end lost 7 bases, the J end lost 2 bases, and 13 bases lay between the germline ends. The germline V gene has CDR1 SQVTM and CDR2 ANQGSEA. The CDR3 has 13 amino acids. The CDR3 is CSGTGTTTDTQYF. In DNA, the CDR3 is TGCAGCGGCACCGGGACAACCACAGATACGCAGTATTTT.

This clone has just one count. The chain combines TRBV10-3 with TRBJ1-2, with TRBD1 matching over 7 bases. In germline, CDR1 is ENHRY, CDR2 SYGVKD. The length of the CDR3 is 12 residues. Trimming cost V 8 bases and J 7 bases; bases outside gene matches: 7. This CDR3 is CAIPAGGGGYTF. The CDR3 DNA follows: TGTGCCATCCCGGCAGGGGGTGGTGGCTACACCTTC.

The chain is built from TRBV21-1 and TRBJ1-5; the DNA was not compared with TRBD1, the D call given in the table. TRBV21-1 is noted as a pseudogene. The CDR3 contains 16 residues. CDR3 residues: CASSKSDRGHNQPQHF. DNA for the CDR3: TGTGCCAGCAGCAAATCGGACAGGGGGCATAATCAGCCCCAGCATTTT.

The V gene is TRBV5-4, the J gene TRBJ2-3; 10 nucleotides align to TRBD1. The CDR3 totals 17 residues. The V and J ends lost 2 bases and 4 bases, in that order; junction bases with no gene match: 10. Germline values: CDR1 SGHNT, CDR2 YYREEE (reference sequence). The chain's CDR3 is CASSLRQGALSADTQYF. CDR3 bases: TGTGCCAGCAGCTTACGACAGGGGGCGTTGAGCGCAGATACGCAGTATTTT.

This chain connects TRBV4-1 to TRBJ2-7; possible D gene TRBD2, 6 bases. This CDR3 contains 15 residues. V lost 3 bases to trimming and J lost 4 bases, with 16 bases between them. The germline gives CDR1 MGHRA, CDR2 YSYEKL. The CDR3 protein is CASSHTGTGFYEQYF. The CDR3, as DNA: TGCGCCAGCAGCCACACCGGGACTGGATTTTACGAGCAGTACTTC.

This clone was detected only a few times. This chain connects TRBV27 to TRBJ1-4; TRBD1 is a possible D gene (6 bases). The germline V and J ends were trimmed by 5 bases and 4 bases, with 17 bases remaining between them. This CDR3 spans 16 amino acids. Germline CDR1 and CDR2: MNHEY and SMNVEV (reference sequence). The CDR3 DNA reads TGTGCCAGCAGTCCTGATACGACAGGTATTAATGAAAAACTGTTTTTT. Its translation: CASSPDTTGINEKLFF. Supplemented by reference TRBV27 and TRBJ1-4, the full variable domain reads EAQVTQNPRYLITVTGKKLTVTCSQNMNHEYMSWYRQDPGLGLRQIYYSMNVEVTDKGDVPEGYKVSRKEKRNFPLILESPSPNQTSLYFCASSPDTTGINEKLFFGSGTQLSVL.

This chain connects TRBV2 to TRBJ1-5; weak D call: TRBD1 (5 bases). Trimming left V 3 bases short and J 9 bases short, with 15 bases between. This CDR3 comprises 14 residues. Germline V gene data show CDR1 as SNHLY and CDR2 as FYNNEI. CDR3 in DNA: TGTGCCAGCAGTGAGGGAAGGGGTCCTGCGCCCCAGCATTTT. This sequence encodes CASSEGRGPAPQHF. Full variable domain (remainder filled in from reference TRBV2 and TRBJ1-5): EPEVTQTPSHQVTQMGQEVILRCVPISNHLYFYWYRQILGQKVEFLVSFYNNEISEKSEIFDDQFSVERPDGSNFTLKIRSTKLEDSAMYFCASSEGRGPAPQHFGDGTRLSIL.

The CDR3: CASSSRKQGLNTEAFF. The CDR3 nucleotides are TGTGCCAGCAGTTCACGAAAACAGGGTTTGAACACTGAAGCTTTCTTT. The rearrangement links TRBV6-5 to TRBJ1-1; perhaps TRBD1 as D (6 bases). V lost 4 bases to trimming and J lost 0 bases, with 15 bases between them. The germline V gene encodes CDR1 MNHEY and CDR2 SVGAGI. The CDR3 sequence is 16 residues long.

This chain connects TRBV15 to TRBJ2-3, with 7 bases matching TRBD2. The germline gives CDR1 LNHNV, CDR2 YYDKDF (reference sequence). J gave up 5 bases and V 1 base, and 0 bases lay outside the gene matches. CDR3 length: 13 amino acids. CDR3 sequence reads: CATSRGGGDTQYF. DNA of the CDR3: TGTGCCACCAGCAGAGGGGGGGGAGATACGCAGTATTTT.